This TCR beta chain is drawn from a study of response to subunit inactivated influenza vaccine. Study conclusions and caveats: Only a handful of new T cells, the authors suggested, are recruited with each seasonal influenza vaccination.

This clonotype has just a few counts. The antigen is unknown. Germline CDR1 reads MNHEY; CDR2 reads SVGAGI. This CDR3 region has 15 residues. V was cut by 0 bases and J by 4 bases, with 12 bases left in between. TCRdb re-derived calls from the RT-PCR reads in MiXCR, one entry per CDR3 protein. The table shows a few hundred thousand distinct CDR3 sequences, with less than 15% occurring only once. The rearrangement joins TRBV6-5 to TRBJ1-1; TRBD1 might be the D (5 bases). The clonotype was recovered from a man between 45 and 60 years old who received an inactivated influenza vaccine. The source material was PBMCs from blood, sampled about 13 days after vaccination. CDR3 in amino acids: CASSYSRRGTTEAFF. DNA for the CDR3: TGTGCCAGCAGTTACTCGCGACGGGGGACCACTGAAGCTTTCTTT.